The subject of this entry is one TCR beta chain. In the authors' methods: Estimation of nucleated cell counts was performed using reference gene primer amplification. Clones were read by immunoSEQ multiplex PCR, and TCRdb kept only the in-frame ones, dropping some. D and trimming come from the DNA, and the V and J calls and clone size come from that table. The sample lists 120,000 to 150,000 clones, approximately 92% occurring once. This specimen comes from a study of blood T cell repertoires in COVID-19. Whole-study context: Donors in the United States, Italy and Spain gave samples during acute or convalescent COVID-19. In each case, the material was cDNA or gDNA derived from T cells, B-cell-depleted T cells, or PBMCs.

Sequencing was done on a sample of peripheral blood. The receptor comes from a woman aged 55-75 years with active COVID-19.

The DNA for the CDR3 is TGTGCCAGCAGCTTAGACTCGCATGAAGCTTTCTTT. It is translated as CASSLDSHEAFF. V gene TRBV7-2 combines with J gene TRBJ1-1; D is unclear. This CDR3 comprises 12 residues. Germline values: CDR1 SGHTA, CDR2 FQGNSA. V dropped 1 base and J dropped 7 bases, with 7 bases sitting between them.